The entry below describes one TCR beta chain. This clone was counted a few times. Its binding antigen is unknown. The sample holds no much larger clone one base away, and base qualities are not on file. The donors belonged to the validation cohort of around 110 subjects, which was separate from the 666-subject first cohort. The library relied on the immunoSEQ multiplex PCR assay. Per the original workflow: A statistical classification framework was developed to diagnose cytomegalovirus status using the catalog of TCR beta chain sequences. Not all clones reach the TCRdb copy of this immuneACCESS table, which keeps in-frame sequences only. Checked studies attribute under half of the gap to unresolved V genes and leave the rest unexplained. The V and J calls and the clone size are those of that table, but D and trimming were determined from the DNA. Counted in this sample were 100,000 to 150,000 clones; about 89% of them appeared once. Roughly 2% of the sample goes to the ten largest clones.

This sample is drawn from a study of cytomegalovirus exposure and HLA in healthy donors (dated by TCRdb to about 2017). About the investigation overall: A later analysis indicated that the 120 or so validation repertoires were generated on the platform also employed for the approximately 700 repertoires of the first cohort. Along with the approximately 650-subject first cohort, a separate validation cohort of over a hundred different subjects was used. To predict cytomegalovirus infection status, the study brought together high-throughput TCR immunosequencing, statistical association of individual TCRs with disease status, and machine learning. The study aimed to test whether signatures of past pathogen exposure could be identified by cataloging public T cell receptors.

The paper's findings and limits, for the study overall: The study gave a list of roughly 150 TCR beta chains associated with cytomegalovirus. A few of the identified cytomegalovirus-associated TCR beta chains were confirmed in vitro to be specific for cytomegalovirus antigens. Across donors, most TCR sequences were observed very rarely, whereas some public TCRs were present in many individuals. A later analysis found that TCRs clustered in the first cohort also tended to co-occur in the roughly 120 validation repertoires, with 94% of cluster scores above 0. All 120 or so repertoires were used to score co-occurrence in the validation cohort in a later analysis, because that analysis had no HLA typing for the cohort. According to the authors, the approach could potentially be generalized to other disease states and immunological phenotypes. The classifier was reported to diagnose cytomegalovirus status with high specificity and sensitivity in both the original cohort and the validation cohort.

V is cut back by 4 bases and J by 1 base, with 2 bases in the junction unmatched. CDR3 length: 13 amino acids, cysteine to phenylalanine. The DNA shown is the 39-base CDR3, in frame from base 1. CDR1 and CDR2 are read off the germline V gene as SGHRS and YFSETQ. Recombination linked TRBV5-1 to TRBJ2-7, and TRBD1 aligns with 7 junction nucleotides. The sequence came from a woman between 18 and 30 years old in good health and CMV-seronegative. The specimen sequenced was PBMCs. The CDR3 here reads CASSLRGSYEQYF. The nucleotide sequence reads TGCGCCAGCAGCCTCAGGGGGTCCTACGAGCAGTACTTC.